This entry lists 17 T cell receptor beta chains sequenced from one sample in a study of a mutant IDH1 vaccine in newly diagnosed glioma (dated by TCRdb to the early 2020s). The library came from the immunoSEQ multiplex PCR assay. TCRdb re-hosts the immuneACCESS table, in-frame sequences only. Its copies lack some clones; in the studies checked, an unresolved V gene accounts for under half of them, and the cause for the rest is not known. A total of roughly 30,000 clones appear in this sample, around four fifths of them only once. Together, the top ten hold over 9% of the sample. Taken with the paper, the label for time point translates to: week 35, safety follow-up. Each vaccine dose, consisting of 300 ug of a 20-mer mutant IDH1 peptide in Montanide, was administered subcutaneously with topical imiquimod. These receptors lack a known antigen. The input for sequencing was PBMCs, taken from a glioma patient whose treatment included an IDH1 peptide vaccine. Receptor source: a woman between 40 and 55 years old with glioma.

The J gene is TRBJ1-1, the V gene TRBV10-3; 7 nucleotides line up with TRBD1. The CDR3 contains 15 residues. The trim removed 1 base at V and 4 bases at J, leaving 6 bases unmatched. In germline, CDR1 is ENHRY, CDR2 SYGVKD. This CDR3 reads CAISEFDRVATEAFF. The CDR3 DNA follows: TGTGCCATCAGTGAGTTTGACAGGGTGGCCACTGAAGCTTTCTTT.

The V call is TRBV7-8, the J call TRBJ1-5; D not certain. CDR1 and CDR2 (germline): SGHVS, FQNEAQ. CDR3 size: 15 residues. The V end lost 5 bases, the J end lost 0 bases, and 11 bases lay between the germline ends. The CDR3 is CASSLDLGSNQPQHF. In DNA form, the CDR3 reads TGTGCCAGCAGCCTCGATCTTGGTAGCAATCAGCCCCAGCATTTT.

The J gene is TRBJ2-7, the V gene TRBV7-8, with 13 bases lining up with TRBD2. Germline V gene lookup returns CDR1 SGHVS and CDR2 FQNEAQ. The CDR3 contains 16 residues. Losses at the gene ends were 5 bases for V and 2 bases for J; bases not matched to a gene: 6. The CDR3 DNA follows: TGTGCCAGCAGCCTCCTAGGACTAGCGGGGGCCTACGAGCAGTACTTC. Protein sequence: CASSLLGLAGAYEQYF.

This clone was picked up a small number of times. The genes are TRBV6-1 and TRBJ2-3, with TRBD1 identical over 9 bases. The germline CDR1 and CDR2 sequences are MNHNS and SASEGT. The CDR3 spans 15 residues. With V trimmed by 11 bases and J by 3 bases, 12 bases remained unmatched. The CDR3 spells CASLTGGAGTDTQYF. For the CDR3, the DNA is TGTGCCTCCCTCACAGGGGGCGCCGGAACAGATACGCAGTATTTT.

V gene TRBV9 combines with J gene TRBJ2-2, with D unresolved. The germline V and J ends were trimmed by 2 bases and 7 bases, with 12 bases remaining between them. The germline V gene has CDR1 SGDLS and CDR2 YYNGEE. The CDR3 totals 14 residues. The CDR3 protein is CASSVALAHGELFF. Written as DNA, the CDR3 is TGTGCCAGCAGCGTCGCCTTAGCCCACGGGGAGCTGTTTTTT.

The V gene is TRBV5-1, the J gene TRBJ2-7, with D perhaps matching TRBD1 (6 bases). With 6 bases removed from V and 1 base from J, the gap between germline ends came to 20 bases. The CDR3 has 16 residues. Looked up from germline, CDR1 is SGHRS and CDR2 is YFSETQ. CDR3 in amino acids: CASTFYADSPSYEQYF. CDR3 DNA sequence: TGCGCCAGCACATTCTATGCGGACAGCCCTTCCTACGAGCAGTACTTC.

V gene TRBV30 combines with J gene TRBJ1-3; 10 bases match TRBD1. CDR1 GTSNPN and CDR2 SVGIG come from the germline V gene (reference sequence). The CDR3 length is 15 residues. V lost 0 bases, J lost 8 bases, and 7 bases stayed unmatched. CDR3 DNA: TGTGCCTGGAGTGTTATGACAGGGGGCCCGGACACCATATATTTT. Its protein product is CAWSVMTGGPDTIYF.

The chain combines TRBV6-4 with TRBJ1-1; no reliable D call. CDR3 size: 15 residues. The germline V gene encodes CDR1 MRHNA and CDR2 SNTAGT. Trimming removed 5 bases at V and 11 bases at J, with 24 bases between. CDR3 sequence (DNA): TGTGCCAGCAGTCAAGCTCCAGACAATCCCTTGGGGGCTTTCTTT. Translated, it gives CASSQAPDNPLGAFF.

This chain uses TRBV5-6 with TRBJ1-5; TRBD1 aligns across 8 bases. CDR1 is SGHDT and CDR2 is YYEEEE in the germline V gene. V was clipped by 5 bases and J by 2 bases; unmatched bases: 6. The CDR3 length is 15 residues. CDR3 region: CASSLGQGGNQPQHF. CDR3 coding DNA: TGTGCCAGCAGTCTCGGACAGGGTGGCAATCAGCCCCAGCATTTT. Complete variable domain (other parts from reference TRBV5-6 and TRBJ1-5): DAGVTQSPTHLIKTRGQQVTLRCSPKSGHDTVSWYQQALGQGPQFIFQYYEEEERQRGNFPDRFSGHQFPNYSSELNVNALLLGDSALYLCASSLGQGGNQPQHFGDGTRLSIL.

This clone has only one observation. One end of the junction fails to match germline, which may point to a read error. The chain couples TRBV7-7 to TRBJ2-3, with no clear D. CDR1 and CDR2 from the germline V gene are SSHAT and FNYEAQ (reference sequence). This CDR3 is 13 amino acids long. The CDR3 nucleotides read TGTGCTAGCAGCCCGTCCCCTGGAGATACGCAGTATTTT. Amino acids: CASSPSPGDTQYF.

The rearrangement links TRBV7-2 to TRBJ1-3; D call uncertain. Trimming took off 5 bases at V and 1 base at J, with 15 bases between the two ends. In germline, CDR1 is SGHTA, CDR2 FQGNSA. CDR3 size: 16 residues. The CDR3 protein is CASSAQPPGSGNTIYF. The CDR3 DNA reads TGTGCCAGCAGCGCGCAGCCCCCGGGATCTGGAAACACCATATATTTT.

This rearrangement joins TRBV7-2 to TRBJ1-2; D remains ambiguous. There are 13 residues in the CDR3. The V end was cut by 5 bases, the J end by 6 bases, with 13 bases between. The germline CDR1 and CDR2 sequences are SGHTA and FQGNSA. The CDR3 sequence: CASSPEGMDGYTF. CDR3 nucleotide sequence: TGTGCCAGCAGCCCGGAAGGGATGGATGGCTACACCTTC.

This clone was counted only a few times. CDR3: CASSVQGAVGYTF. In DNA form, the CDR3 reads TGTGCCAGTAGTGTCCAGGGGGCGGTTGGCTACACCTTC. The J gene is TRBJ1-2, the V gene TRBV19; 8 nucleotides line up with TRBD1. The CDR3 has 13 residues. The germline V gene has CDR1 LNHDA and CDR2 SQIVND (reference sequence). Germline trimming cut 5 bases from V and 7 bases from J; bases unmatched to any gene: 6. Looking up the rest from reference TRBV19 and TRBJ1-2 gives the full variable domain: DGGITQSPKYLFRKEGQNVTLSCEQNLNHDAMYWYRQDPGQGLRLIYYSQIVNDFQKGDIAEGYSVSREKKESFPLTVTSAQKNPTAFYLCASSVQGAVGYTFGSGTRLTVV.

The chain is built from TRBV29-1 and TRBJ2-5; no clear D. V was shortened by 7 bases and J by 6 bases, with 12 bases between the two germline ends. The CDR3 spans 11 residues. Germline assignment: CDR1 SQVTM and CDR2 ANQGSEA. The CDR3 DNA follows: TGCAGCGGGAGTGGTGGGAAGACCCAGTACTTC. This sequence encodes CSGSGGKTQYF.

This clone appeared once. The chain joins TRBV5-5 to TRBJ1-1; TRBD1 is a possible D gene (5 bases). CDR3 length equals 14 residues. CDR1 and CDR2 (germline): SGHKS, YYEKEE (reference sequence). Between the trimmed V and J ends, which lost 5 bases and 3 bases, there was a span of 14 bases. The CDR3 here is CASSPLWGYTEAFF. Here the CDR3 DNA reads TGTGCCAGCAGTCCCCTGTGGGGGTACACTGAAGCTTTCTTT.

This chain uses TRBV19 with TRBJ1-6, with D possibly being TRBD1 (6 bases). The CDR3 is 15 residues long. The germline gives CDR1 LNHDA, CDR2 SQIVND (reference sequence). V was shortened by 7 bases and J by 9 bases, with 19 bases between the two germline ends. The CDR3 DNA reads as TGTGCCAGTACCGTCCCAGGGGAAAGGGCTTCACCCCTCCACTTT. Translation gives CASTVPGERASPLHF.

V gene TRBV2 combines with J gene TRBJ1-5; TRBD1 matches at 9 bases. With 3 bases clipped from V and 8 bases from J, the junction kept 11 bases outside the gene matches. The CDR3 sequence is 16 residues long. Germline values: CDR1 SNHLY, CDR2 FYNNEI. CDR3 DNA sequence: TGTGCCAGCAGTGAGGGGGTAAGACAGGGGGAGGAGCCCCAGCATTTT. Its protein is CASSEGVRQGEEPQHF.